This record concerns one T cell receptor (beta chain) sequence. This sample was included in a study of blood T cell repertoires in COVID-19. Study overall: Samples representing acute and convalescent COVID-19 were sourced from the United States, Italy and Spain. The analysed material was cDNA or gDNA that came from T cells, B-cell-depleted T cells, or PBMCs.

This CDR3 is built from 13 residues. Trimming shortened V by 4 bases and J by 2 bases, and 10 bases separated the two germline ends. CDR1 is SGHDT and CDR2 is YYEEEE in the germline V gene. Clones were sequenced by immunoSEQ multiplex PCR, and TCRdb holds only the in-frame ones, with some missing. The table lists some 26,000 clones, roughly 79% of them singletons. The receptor comes from a man aged 50 or older with COVID-19, enrolled during active disease. The material sequenced was peripheral blood. This chain connects TRBV5-6 to TRBJ2-7; D is uncertain. CDR3: CASSPPGPYEQYF. In DNA form, the CDR3 reads TGTGCCAGCAGCCCCCCAGGCCCCTACGAGCAGTACTTC.